These 7 T cell receptor beta chains share one sample of origin, sequenced in a study of beta chain features in type 1 diabetes. The whole isolated RNA underwent reverse transcription, so sequencing captured expressed TCRB transcripts. The protocol was immunoSEQ multiplex PCR, while the TCRdb copy is restricted to in-frame clones and leaves out a portion. The sample shows some 180,000 clones, approximately 13% of them seen only once. Sequenced: central memory CD4+ T cells from blood. The receptor source for this set is a woman aged 18-29 years in good health.

The chain joins TRBV28 to TRBJ2-5; D remains ambiguous. V lost 8 bases, J lost 4 bases, and 17 bases lay in between. Per the germline V gene, CDR1 is MDHEN and CDR2 is SYDVKM. The length of the CDR3 is 14 residues. CDR3 nucleotides: TGTGCCAGCTCACCTGCCGCGCTTAGAGAGACCCAGTACTTC. Residues: CASSPAALRETQYF.

This chain joins TRBV19 and TRBJ1-5; TRBD1 is a possible D gene (6 bases). The V gene's germline CDR1 is LNHDA and CDR2 SQIVND (reference sequence). This CDR3 has 18 residues. V was cut by 5 bases and J by 0 bases, with 20 bases left in between. CDR3 in DNA: TGTGCCAGTAGTCCCGGGATCACAGGGAAACATAGCAATCAGCCCCAGCATTTT. Protein product: CASSPGITGKHSNQPQHF. Drawing the rest from reference TRBV19 and TRBJ1-5, the complete variable domain is DGGITQSPKYLFRKEGQNVTLSCEQNLNHDAMYWYRQDPGQGLRLIYYSQIVNDFQKGDIAEGYSVSREKKESFPLTVTSAQKNPTAFYLCASSPGITGKHSNQPQHFGDGTRLSIL.

The chain has TRBV7-9 and TRBJ2-6; D not certain. The CDR3 length is 17 residues. V gave up 9 bases and J gave up 4 bases, with 22 bases separating them. CDR1 and CDR2 (germline): SEHNR, FQNEAQ (reference sequence). CDR3 nucleotides: TGTGCCAGGTCGATACCTAGTGCGCTCTCCGGGGCCAACGTCCTGACTTTC. Protein sequence: CARSIPSALSGANVLTF.

This clone has at least ten counts. The genes are TRBV14 and TRBJ1-4; no clear D. V gave up 4 bases and J gave up 4 bases, with 10 bases separating them. Per germline, CDR1 SGHDN and CDR2 FVKESK. The CDR3 length is 14 residues. The CDR3 loop reads CASSLGLNNEKLFF. For the CDR3, the DNA is TGTGCCAGCAGCCTTGGACTGAATAATGAAAAACTGTTTTTT. Using reference TRBV14 and TRBJ1-4 for the parts outside the CDR3, the full variable domain is EAGVTQFPSHSVIEKGQTVTLRCDPISGHDNLYWYRRVMGKEIKFLLHFVKESKQDESGMPNNRFLAERTGGTYSTLKVQPAELEDSGVYFCASSLGLNNEKLFFGSGTQLSVL.

The chain links TRBV5-1 to TRBJ1-1, with TRBD1 identical over 7 bases. This CDR3 has 15 residues. Germline CDR1 is SGHRS and CDR2 is YFSETQ. V was pared by 0 bases and J by 3 bases, with 5 bases of the junction left unmatched. Here the CDR3 reads CASSLAARGDTEAFF. Here the CDR3 DNA reads TGCGCCAGCAGCTTGGCGGCCAGGGGGGACACTGAAGCTTTCTTT.

This clone was counted a few times. This sequence joins TRBV19 and TRBJ2-1, with TRBD2 matching over 13 bases. Looked up from germline, CDR1 is LNHDA and CDR2 is SQIVND (reference sequence). The V segment lost 10 bases and the J segment 7 bases; nucleotides outside the gene matches: 7. The CDR3 is 14 residues long. CDR3 coding DNA: TGTGCCACCCGGACTAGCGGGAGTCCAAATGAGCAGTTCTTC. It codes for CATRTSGSPNEQFF.

V is TRBV18 and J is TRBJ1-4, with 10 positions matching TRBD1. CDR1 KGHSH and CDR2 LQKENI come from the germline V gene. The CDR3 extends over 14 amino acids. With 3 bases clipped from V and 8 bases from J, the junction kept 3 bases outside the gene matches. The CDR3 region is CASSPGTGAEKLFF. The CDR3 coding sequence is TGTGCCAGCTCACCCGGGACAGGGGCCGAAAAACTGTTTTTT.